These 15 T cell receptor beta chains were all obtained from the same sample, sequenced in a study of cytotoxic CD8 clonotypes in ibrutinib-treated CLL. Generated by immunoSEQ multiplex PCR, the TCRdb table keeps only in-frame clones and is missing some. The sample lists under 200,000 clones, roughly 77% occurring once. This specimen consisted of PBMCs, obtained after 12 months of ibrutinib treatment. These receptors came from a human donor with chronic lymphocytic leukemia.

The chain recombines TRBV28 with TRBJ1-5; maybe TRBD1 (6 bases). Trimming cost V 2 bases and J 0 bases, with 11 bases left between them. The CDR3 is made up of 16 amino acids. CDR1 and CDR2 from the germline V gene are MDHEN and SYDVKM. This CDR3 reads CASSLSTGYSNQPQHF. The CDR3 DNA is TGTGCCAGCAGTTTAAGTACAGGGTATAGCAATCAGCCCCAGCATTTT.

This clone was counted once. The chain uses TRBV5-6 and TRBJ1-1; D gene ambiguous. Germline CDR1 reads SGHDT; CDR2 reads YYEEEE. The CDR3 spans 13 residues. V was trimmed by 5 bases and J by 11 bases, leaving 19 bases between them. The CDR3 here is CASSPAGDGYAFF. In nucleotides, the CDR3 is TGTGCCAGCAGTCCTGCCGGGGATGGTTACGCTTTCTTT.

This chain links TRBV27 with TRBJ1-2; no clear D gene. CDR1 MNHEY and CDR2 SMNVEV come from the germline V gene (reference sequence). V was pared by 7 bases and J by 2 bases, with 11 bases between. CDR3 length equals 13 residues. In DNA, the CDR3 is TGTGCCAGCACCCCCCGGGGAAACTATGGCTACACCTTC. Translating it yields CASTPRGNYGYTF.

In nucleotides, the CDR3 is TGTGCCAGCACCTTTCAGGGTTGGAAAGCCTCTGGGGCCAACGTCCTGACTTTC. Translated: CASTFQGWKASGANVLTF. The chain carries TRBV28 and TRBJ2-6; D might be TRBD1 (5 bases). The CDR3 contains 18 residues. CDR1 and CDR2 (germline): MDHEN, SYDVKM. V gave up 7 bases and J gave up 0 bases, with 19 bases separating them.

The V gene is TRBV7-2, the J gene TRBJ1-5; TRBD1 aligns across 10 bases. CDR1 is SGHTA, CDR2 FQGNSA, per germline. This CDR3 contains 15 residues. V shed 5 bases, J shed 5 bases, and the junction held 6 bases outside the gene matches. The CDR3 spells CASSGQGGRYQPQHF. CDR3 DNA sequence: TGTGCCAGCAGCGGACAGGGGGGGAGGTATCAGCCCCAGCATTTT.

In nucleotides, the CDR3 is TGTGCCAGCAGTTCACAGGGGACCTACGAGCAGTACTTC. This sequence encodes CASSSQGTYEQYF. This sequence joins TRBV27 and TRBJ2-7; 7 bases are shared with TRBD1. The trim removed 4 bases at V and 2 bases at J, leaving 2 bases unmatched. Germline CDR1 and CDR2: MNHEY and SMNVEV (reference sequence). This CDR3 spans 13 amino acids.

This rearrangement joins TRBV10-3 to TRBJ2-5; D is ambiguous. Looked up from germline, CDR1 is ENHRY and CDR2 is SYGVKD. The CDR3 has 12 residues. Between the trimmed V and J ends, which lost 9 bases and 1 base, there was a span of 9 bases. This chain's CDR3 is CAIAGPQETQYF. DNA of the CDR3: TGTGCCATAGCCGGGCCCCAAGAGACCCAGTACTTC.

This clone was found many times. The DNA of the CDR3 is TGTGCCAGCAGCTTAGTGCCAGGGACGAACACTGAAGCTTTCTTT. Its protein is CASSLVPGTNTEAFF. The chain recombines TRBV7-2 with TRBJ1-1, with D perhaps matching TRBD1 (5 bases). The CDR3 length is 15 residues. The germline V gene has CDR1 SGHTA and CDR2 FQGNSA. Deletions cut 1 base from V and 1 base from J, with 10 bases between. Full variable domain (remainder filled in from reference TRBV7-2 and TRBJ1-1): GAGVSQSPSNKVTEKGKDVELRCDPISGHTALYWYRQSLGQGLEFLIYFQGNSAPDKSGLPSDRFSAERTGGSVSTLTIQRTQQEDSAVYLCASSLVPGTNTEAFFGQGTRLTVV.

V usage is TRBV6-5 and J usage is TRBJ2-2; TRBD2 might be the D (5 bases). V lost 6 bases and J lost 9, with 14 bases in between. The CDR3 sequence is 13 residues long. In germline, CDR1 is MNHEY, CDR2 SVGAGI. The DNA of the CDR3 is TGTGCCAGCAGCAAACTAGTTCCAAGGGAGCTGTTTTTT. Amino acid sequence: CASSKLVPRELFF.

CDR3: CASSSPTTATYTDTQYF. CDR3 nucleotide sequence: TGTGCCAGCAGCTCCCCTACAACAGCCACGTACACAGATACGCAGTATTTT. This chain uses TRBV7-6 with TRBJ2-3, with D uncertain. V lost 4 bases and J 2 bases, leaving 19 bases between the germline ends. The CDR3 is made up of 17 amino acids. From germline, CDR1 is SGHVS and CDR2 FNYEAQ.

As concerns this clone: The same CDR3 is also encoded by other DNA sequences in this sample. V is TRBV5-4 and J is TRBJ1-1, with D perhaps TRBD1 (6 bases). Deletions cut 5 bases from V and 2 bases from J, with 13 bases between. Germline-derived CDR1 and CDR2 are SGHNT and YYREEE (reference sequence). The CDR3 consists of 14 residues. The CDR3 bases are TGTGCCAGCAGTCTCGAAGGGGGAAACACTGAAGCTTTCTTT. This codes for CASSLEGGNTEAFF.

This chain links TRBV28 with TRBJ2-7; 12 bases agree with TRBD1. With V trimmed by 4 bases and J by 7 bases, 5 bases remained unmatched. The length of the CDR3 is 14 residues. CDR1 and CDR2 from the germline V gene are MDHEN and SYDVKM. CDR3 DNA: TGTGCCAGCAGTTCGGGACAGGGGGCTTGGGAGCAGTACTTC. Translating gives CASSSGQGAWEQYF.

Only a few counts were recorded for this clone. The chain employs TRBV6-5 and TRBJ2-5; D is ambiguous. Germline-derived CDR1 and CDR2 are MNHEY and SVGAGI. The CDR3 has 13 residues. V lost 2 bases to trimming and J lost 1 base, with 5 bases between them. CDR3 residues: CASSYHFQETQYF. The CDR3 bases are TGTGCCAGCAGTTACCACTTCCAAGAGACCCAGTACTTC.

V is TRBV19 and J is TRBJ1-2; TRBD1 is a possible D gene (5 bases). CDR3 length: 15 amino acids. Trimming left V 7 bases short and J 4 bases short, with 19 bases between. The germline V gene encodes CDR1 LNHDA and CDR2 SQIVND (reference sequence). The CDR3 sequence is CASKLTLQASYGYTF. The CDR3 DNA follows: TGTGCCAGTAAACTAACGCTACAGGCCTCCTATGGCTACACCTTC.

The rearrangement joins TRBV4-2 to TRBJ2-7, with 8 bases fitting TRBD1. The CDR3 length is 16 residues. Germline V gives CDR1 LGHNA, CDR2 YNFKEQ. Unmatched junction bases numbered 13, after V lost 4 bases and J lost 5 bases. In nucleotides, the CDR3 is TGTGCCAGCAGCCGTCGACGGACAGGGCTCACTGACGAGCAGTACTTC. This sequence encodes CASSRRRTGLTDEQYF.